The next 14 T cell receptor beta chains were all read from a single sample in a study of blood T cell repertoires in COVID-19. Clones were read by immunoSEQ multiplex PCR, and TCRdb kept only the in-frame ones, dropping some. The data contain about 250,000 clones, about 80% of them singletons. The specimen was peripheral blood. All receptors derive from a man aged 50-60 years with active or convalescent COVID-19.

This clone showed up just a few times. The chain joins TRBV29-1 to TRBJ1-1; TRBD1 might be the D (6 bases). Between the trimmed V and J ends, which lost 3 bases and 7 bases, there was a span of 15 bases. Germline values: CDR1 SQVTM, CDR2 ANQGSEA. The CDR3 contains 13 residues. The CDR3: CSVEGTPGGEAFF. CDR3 sequence (DNA): TGCAGCGTTGAGGGGACACCGGGAGGTGAAGCTTTCTTT. The full variable domain, rest sourced from reference TRBV29-1 and TRBJ1-1, is SAVISQKPSRDICQRGTSLTIQCQVDSQVTMMFWYRQQPGQSLTLIATANQGSEATYESGFVIDKFPISRPNLTFSTLTVSNMSPEDSSIYLCSVEGTPGGEAFFGQGTRLTVV.

The V and J genes are TRBV5-1 and TRBJ1-1; D is ambiguous. V was pared by 0 bases and J by 3 bases, with 15 bases between. This CDR3 is built from 16 residues. Looked up from germline, CDR1 is SGHRS and CDR2 is YFSETQ. CDR3 protein: CASSLGRTPEDTEAFF. CDR3 sequence (DNA): TGCGCCAGCAGCTTGGGGCGGACCCCGGAGGACACTGAAGCTTTCTTT.

The chain couples TRBV6-5 to TRBJ2-1; 10 bases are shared with TRBD2. Trimming cost V 5 bases and J 5 bases; bases outside gene matches: 3. The CDR3 is made up of 14 amino acids. Germline lookup yields CDR1 MNHEY and CDR2 SVGAGI. In DNA, the CDR3 is TGTGCCAGCAGTCGGACTAGCGGTCACAATGAGCAGTTCTTC. It encodes CASSRTSGHNEQFF.

The chain uses TRBV18 and TRBJ2-1, with 8 bases aligning to TRBD2. Germline V lookup: CDR1 KGHSH, CDR2 LQKENI. The CDR3 has 17 amino acids. The J segment lost 4 bases and the V segment lost 0 bases, leaving 8 bases of the junction unmatched. This CDR3 is CASSPPVRGGEYNEQFF. The CDR3 DNA reads TGTGCCAGCTCACCACCGGTTCGGGGGGGGGAATACAATGAGCAGTTCTTC.

This rearrangement joins TRBV11-2 to TRBJ2-1; the match to TRBD2 covers 8 bases. Germline V gene sequence: CDR1 SGHAT, CDR2 FQNNGV. Trimming removed 2 bases from V and 4 bases from J; junction bases left unmatched: 7. This CDR3 has 16 amino acids. Written as DNA, the CDR3 is TGTGCCAGCAGCTTATTGCGGGGGGCCGGTTACAATGAGCAGTTCTTC. This gives the protein CASSLLRGAGYNEQFF.

The chain has TRBV4-1 and TRBJ1-4; the match to TRBD1 covers 9 bases. Unmatched junction bases numbered 8, after V lost 3 bases and J lost 3 bases. Per the germline V gene, CDR1 is MGHRA and CDR2 is YSYEKL. The CDR3 is 17 residues long. CDR3 sequence: CASSHLRQGVSNEKLFF. CDR3 DNA: TGCGCCAGCAGCCACCTTCGACAGGGGGTCTCTAATGAAAAACTGTTTTTT.

CDR3 in DNA: TGTGCCAGCGCCCCGGGACAGGGTCGAACGGGCAATCAGCCCCAGCATTTT. Residues: CASAPGQGRTGNQPQHF. The chain joins TRBV9 to TRBJ1-5; 9 nucleotides align to TRBD1. The CDR3 loop spans 17 amino acids. CDR1 is SGDLS, CDR2 YYNGEE, per germline. V was pared by 7 bases and J by 2 bases, with 13 bases of the junction left unmatched.

The gene calls are TRBV6-2 or TRBV6-3 and TRBJ1-6; possible D gene TRBD1, 6 bases. Trimming pared 4 bases from V and 6 bases from J, leaving 16 bases between. The CDR3 loop spans 16 amino acids. Germline CDR1 MNHEY, CDR2 SVGEGT. DNA for the CDR3: TGTGCCAGCAGTTCCCGGGACAATCGGATTAATTCACCCCTCCACTTT. As protein: CASSSRDNRINSPLHF.

A single count supports this clone. The genes are TRBV19 and TRBJ1-6; 9 bases fit TRBD1. CDR3 length: 14 amino acids. Trimming removed 6 bases from V and 9 bases from J; junction bases left unmatched: 6. Germline V lookup: CDR1 LNHDA, CDR2 SQIVND (reference sequence). CDR3 coding DNA: TGTGCCAGTAGGGGACAGGGAGGTGGTTCACCCCTCCACTTT. Its translation is CASRGQGGGSPLHF.

The V call is TRBV2, the J call TRBJ2-2, with 7 positions matching TRBD1. The CDR3 has 15 amino acids. With V trimmed by 2 bases and J by 5 bases, 5 bases remained unmatched. CDR1 and CDR2 from the germline V gene are SNHLY and FYNNEI. The CDR3 loop reads CASSERGLVTGELFF. DNA for the CDR3: TGTGCCAGCAGTGAAAGGGGGCTGGTAACCGGGGAGCTGTTTTTT.

The chain uses TRBV25-1 and TRBJ2-2, with a tentative D call TRBD2 (6 bases). The CDR3 length is 16 residues. V was shortened by 3 bases and J by 5 bases, with 16 bases between the two germline ends. The germline V gene has CDR1 MGHDK and CDR2 SYGVNS. In nucleotides, the CDR3 is TGTGCCAGCAGTGATGAGGCGGGAATCGAAACCGGGGAGCTGTTTTTT. It is translated as CASSDEAGIETGELFF.

The rearrangement uses TRBV5-4 and TRBJ2-7; 8 bases fit TRBD2. The CDR3 runs 16 residues. The germline V gene has CDR1 SGHNT and CDR2 YYREEE (reference sequence). J gave up 4 bases and V 4 bases, and 13 bases lay outside the gene matches. The CDR3 here is CASSPSAGGPPYEQYF. CDR3 DNA: TGTGCCAGCAGCCCAAGCGCGGGGGGCCCACCTTACGAGCAGTACTTC.

CDR3 sequence (DNA): TGCGCCAGCAGCGAAGGACAGTTGTGGAATAATTCACCCCTCCACTTT. It is translated as CASSEGQLWNNSPLHF. The chain is built from TRBV5-1 and TRBJ1-6; weak D call: TRBD1 (6 bases). CDR1 is SGHRS, CDR2 YFSETQ, per germline. V lost 4 bases and J 5 bases, leaving 16 bases between the germline ends. The CDR3 consists of 16 residues.

The V gene is TRBV28, the J gene TRBJ1-1, with D perhaps matching TRBD1 (5 bases). Germline V lookup: CDR1 MDHEN, CDR2 SYDVKM. The CDR3 loop spans 13 amino acids. Trimming left V 3 bases short and J 6 bases short, with 11 bases between. Here the CDR3 reads CASSFGHRAEAFF. As DNA, the CDR3 is TGTGCCAGCAGTTTCGGACATAGGGCTGAAGCTTTCTTT.